The next 26 T cell receptor beta chains were all read from a single sample in a study of technical replicates of blood from a few donors. Sequencing was performed with immunoSEQ multiplex PCR; in TCRdb, only in-frame clones are kept and a portion is missing. The sample records 11,000 to 15,000 clones, roughly 84% being singletons. Sequencing was performed on PBMCs. All receptors come from a human donor in good health.

The gene calls are TRBV6-5 and TRBJ1-1; D is possibly TRBD1 (6 bases). The CDR3 sequence is 13 residues long. Germline-derived CDR1 and CDR2 are MNHEY and SVGAGI. Trimming removed 6 bases at V and 1 base at J, with 9 bases between. This chain's CDR3 is CASRQGQNTEAFF. CDR3 DNA: TGTGCCAGCAGACAGGGACAGAACACTGAAGCTTTCTTT.

This clone showed up just once. The rearrangement uses TRBV18 and TRBJ2-2; D gene uncertain. Germline CDR1 KGHSH, CDR2 LQKENI. V dropped 3 bases and J dropped 4 bases, with 9 bases sitting between them. This CDR3 comprises 14 residues. The CDR3 protein is CASSPREVTGELFF. The CDR3 bases are TGTGCCAGCTCACCGCGCGAAGTCACCGGGGAGCTGTTTTTT.

This chain connects TRBV27 to TRBJ2-3; tentative D call: TRBD2 (6 bases). CDR3 length equals 17 residues. V lost 8 bases and J lost 0, with 21 bases in between. CDR1 and CDR2 from the germline V gene are MNHEY and SMNVEV (reference sequence). Here the CDR3 DNA reads TGTGCCAGCTCTCAAGGGATCGTGGCGGGGAGCACAGATACGCAGTATTTT. This codes for CASSQGIVAGSTDTQYF.

The rearrangement uses TRBV27 and TRBJ1-5; D may be TRBD1 (5 bases). Germline assignment: CDR1 MNHEY and CDR2 SMNVEV (reference sequence). This CDR3 comprises 13 residues. Trimming removed 7 bases from V and 1 base from J, with 8 bases in between. The CDR3 nucleotides are TGTGCCAGCAAGGGGCGGAGCAATCAGCCCCAGCATTTT. Protein: CASKGRSNQPQHF.

J is TRBJ1-4 and V is TRBV2, with D tentatively TRBD1 (6 bases). Germline CDR1 and CDR2: SNHLY and FYNNEI. CDR3 length: 14 residues. V was trimmed by 8 bases and J by 8 bases, leaving 18 bases between them. For the CDR3, the DNA is TGTGCCAGCGCCTCCGGGAGGGGGAGCGAAAAACTGTTTTTT. Protein: CASASGRGSEKLFF.

V is TRBV5-4 and J is TRBJ1-1; unclear D gene. The CDR3 is 17 amino acids. Germline loops: CDR1 SGHNT, CDR2 YYREEE (reference sequence). The V gene lost 0 bases and the J gene lost 4 bases, with 19 bases spanning the gap. The CDR3 DNA is TGTGCCAGCAGCTTGGGTGGTGGACTCCCTTCTGGCACTGAAGCTTTCTTT. Its protein is CASSLGGGLPSGTEAFF.

This rearrangement joins TRBV5-1 to TRBJ2-3, with 7 bases that match TRBD2. Germline V gene lookup returns CDR1 SGHRS and CDR2 YFSETQ. V was pared by 1 base and J by 0 bases, with 5 bases of the junction left unmatched. The CDR3 runs 16 residues. The CDR3 here is CASSLRASGSTDTQYF. The CDR3 DNA sequence: TGCGCCAGCAGCTTGAGGGCTAGCGGTAGCACAGATACGCAGTATTTT.

This chain joins TRBV4-2 and TRBJ1-3, with TRBD1 identical over 10 bases. There are 19 residues in the CDR3. CDR1 and CDR2 from the germline V gene are LGHNA and YNFKEQ. V dropped 2 bases and J dropped 1; count of bases not matched to a gene: 11. As DNA, the CDR3 is TGTGCCAGCAGCCAACACCGGGTTGGACAGGGGGTTTCTGGAAACACCATATATTTT. It specifies CASSQHRVGQGVSGNTIYF.

The sample holds one count of this clone. The chain combines TRBV5-1 with TRBJ2-6, with 9 bases lining up with TRBD1. The CDR3 loop spans 18 amino acids. J lost 2 bases, V lost 0 bases, and 6 bases had no gene match. The germline CDR1 and CDR2 sequences are SGHRS and YFSETQ. CDR3 sequence: CASSLEGTGLTGANVLTF. CDR3 coding DNA: TGCGCCAGCAGCTTGGAAGGGACAGGGCTTACTGGGGCCAACGTCCTGACTTTC. Looking up the rest from reference TRBV5-1 and TRBJ2-6 gives the full variable domain: KAGVTQTPRYLIKTRGQQVTLSCSPISGHRSVSWYQQTPGQGLQFLFEYFSETQRNKGNFPGRFSGRQFSNSRSEMNVSTLELGDSALYLCASSLEGTGLTGANVLTFGAGSRLTVL.

This chain connects TRBV30 to TRBJ1-5; maybe TRBD1 (5 bases). This CDR3 has 14 residues. The V gene lost 5 bases and the J gene lost 4 bases, with 15 bases spanning the gap. Germline lookup yields CDR1 GTSNPN and CDR2 SVGIG (reference sequence). Written as DNA, the CDR3 is TGTGCCTGGGGGGCCGGCCAAGGGAATCAGCCCCAGCATTTT. This translates into CAWGAGQGNQPQHF.

The chain's CDR3 is CASRAAADNEQFF. In nucleotides, the CDR3 is TGTGCCAGCAGGGCCGCAGCGGATAATGAGCAGTTCTTC. The rearrangement links TRBV6-1 to TRBJ2-1; D might be TRBD2 (5 bases). Germline CDR1 reads MNHNS; CDR2 reads SASEGT. This CDR3 spans 13 amino acids. Deletions cut 6 bases from V and 7 bases from J, with 13 bases between.

The chain has TRBV28 and TRBJ2-7; 10 nucleotides agree with TRBD1. The trim removed 8 bases at V and 4 bases at J, leaving 11 bases unmatched. Germline lookup yields CDR1 MDHEN and CDR2 SYDVKM. This CDR3 is 15 amino acids long. The CDR3 spells CASYAPGTGVYEQYF. Here the CDR3 DNA reads TGTGCCAGCTACGCGCCCGGGACAGGGGTTTACGAGCAGTACTTC. The variable domain in full, completed from reference TRBV28 and TRBJ2-7, reads DVKVTQSSRYLVKRTGEKVFLECVQDMDHENMFWYRQDPGLGLRLIYFSYDVKMKEKGDIPEGYSVSREKKERFSLILESASTNQTSMYLCASYAPGTGVYEQYFGPGTRLTVT.

This clone was seen only once. V and J are TRBV6-4 and TRBJ2-7, with 7 bases identical to TRBD2. The ends lost 4 bases at V and 3 bases at J; junction bases unmatched: 12. Germline CDR1 and CDR2: MRHNA and SNTAGT. This CDR3 region has 16 residues. The CDR3 spells CASSVLTGRKDYEQYF. The CDR3 DNA is TGTGCCAGCAGTGTTTTAACCGGGAGGAAAGACTACGAGCAGTACTTC.

The genes are TRBV7-9 and TRBJ2-7, with 14 bases aligning to TRBD2. The ends lost 3 bases at V and 6 bases at J; junction bases unmatched: 10. Germline CDR1 is SEHNR and CDR2 is FQNEAQ (reference sequence). There are 17 residues in the CDR3. DNA for the CDR3: TGTGCCAGCAGCTTCGGACTAGCGGGAGGACACGGGCTCGAGCAGTACTTC. Its translation: CASSFGLAGGHGLEQYF. The full variable domain, its missing parts supplied by reference TRBV7-9 and TRBJ2-7, is DTGVSQNPRHKITKRGQNVTFRCDPISEHNRLYWYRQTLGQGPEFLTYFQNEAQLEKSRLLSDRFSAERPKGSFSTLEIQRTEQGDSAMYLCASSFGLAGGHGLEQYFGPGTRLTVT.

The chain uses TRBV6-5 and TRBJ1-2; 10 positions match TRBD1. V shed 0 bases, J shed 7 bases, and the junction held 5 bases outside the gene matches. Germline V CDR1 and CDR2: MNHEY, SVGAGI. The CDR3 runs 15 residues. In DNA, the CDR3 is TGTGCCAGCAGTTACTCACGACAGGGGGCGAGTGGCTACACCTTC. Its translation: CASSYSRQGASGYTF.

This clone was seen more than once but under ten times. Here the CDR3 reads CASNPGGGNTIYF. CDR3 nucleotides: TGTGCCAGCAACCCAGGGGGAGGAAACACCATATATTTT. The rearrangement links TRBV28 to TRBJ1-3; 7 bases are shared with TRBD1. The junction had 4 bases not matched to a gene; V was cut back by 7 bases and J by 4 bases. Germline CDR1 MDHEN, CDR2 SYDVKM. The CDR3 has 13 residues.

V is TRBV7-7 and J is TRBJ2-1; 8 nucleotides align to TRBD2. CDR1 and CDR2 (germline): SSHAT, FNYEAQ (reference sequence). Unmatched junction bases numbered 11, after V lost 2 bases and J lost 8 bases. This CDR3 spans 16 amino acids. This chain's CDR3 is CASSLSQAGVFDEQFF. DNA of the CDR3: TGTGCCAGCAGCTTAAGTCAAGCGGGAGTCTTCGATGAGCAGTTCTTC.

The V and J genes are TRBV5-1 and TRBJ1-1; 10 positions agree with TRBD1. Germline trimming cut 0 bases from V and 5 bases from J; bases unmatched to any gene: 7. The length of the CDR3 is 16 residues. CDR1 is SGHRS and CDR2 is YFSETQ in the germline V gene. CDR3 protein: CASSLAGQGVLTEAFF. In DNA form, the CDR3 reads TGCGCCAGCAGCTTGGCAGGACAGGGGGTTTTGACTGAAGCTTTCTTT.

This chain joins TRBV28 and TRBJ2-7; 9 nucleotides line up with TRBD1. V lost 2 bases, J lost 3 bases, and 11 bases stayed unmatched. Per the germline V gene, CDR1 is MDHEN and CDR2 is SYDVKM. The CDR3 totals 17 residues. CDR3 in amino acids: CASSLVGAGTGYYEQYF. CDR3 bases: TGTGCCAGCAGTTTAGTTGGGGCTGGGACAGGGTACTACGAGCAGTACTTC.

The rearrangement links TRBV7-8 to TRBJ1-5; D is possibly TRBD1 (5 bases). The CDR3 extends over 15 amino acids. V was clipped by 3 bases and J by 2 bases, with 11 bases between them. Germline CDR1 and CDR2: SGHVS and FQNEAQ. CDR3 nucleotide sequence: TGTGCCAGCAGCTTGCGGGACGATCGCAATCAGCCCCAGCATTTT. This codes for CASSLRDDRNQPQHF.

The chain joins TRBV5-1 to TRBJ2-1; 13 bases match TRBD2. The length of the CDR3 is 15 residues. J was trimmed by 6 bases and V by 3 bases; bases with no gene match: 3. The V gene's germline CDR1 is SGHRS and CDR2 YFSETQ. The CDR3 nucleotides are TGCGCCAGCAGCTCCGGGACTAGCGGGATCAATGAGCAGTTCTTC. Translation: CASSSGTSGINEQFF.

J is TRBJ2-6 and V is TRBV6-1, with a tentative D call TRBD2 (6 bases). This CDR3 is 16 amino acids long. Trimming removed 3 bases from V and 4 bases from J, with 13 bases in between. The germline gives CDR1 MNHNS, CDR2 SASEGT. In DNA form, the CDR3 reads TGTGCCAGCAGTGATATAGGAGGGTCCGGGGCCAACGTCCTGACTTTC. This encodes CASSDIGGSGANVLTF.

The chain uses TRBV28 and TRBJ2-3; 8 positions agree with TRBD2. With 1 base clipped from V and 3 bases from J, the junction kept 6 bases outside the gene matches. The CDR3 runs to 16 residues. Germline CDR1 MDHEN, CDR2 SYDVKM. The CDR3 here is CASSLYGSGTTDTQYF. The CDR3 DNA reads TGTGCCAGCAGTTTATACGGTAGCGGGACAACAGATACGCAGTATTTT.

This chain connects TRBV6-1 to TRBJ2-5; 15 positions match TRBD2. CDR3 size: 16 residues. Looked up from germline, CDR1 is MNHNS and CDR2 is SASEGT. With 4 bases clipped from V and 3 bases from J, the junction kept 3 bases outside the gene matches. The CDR3 reads CASSGTSGRGKETQYF. CDR3 nucleotides: TGTGCCAGCAGTGGGACTAGCGGGAGGGGGAAAGAGACCCAGTACTTC.

This rearrangement joins TRBV9 to TRBJ2-3; 8 bases are shared with TRBD2. The germline V gene has CDR1 SGDLS and CDR2 YYNGEE. The CDR3 has 16 residues. V trimming: 4 bases; J trimming: 8 bases; junction bases outside the gene matches: 15. CDR3 sequence reads: CASSIGIAGILGTQYF. CDR3 coding DNA: TGTGCCAGCAGCATCGGGATAGCGGGGATCCTGGGTACGCAGTATTTT. Complete variable domain (other parts from reference TRBV9 and TRBJ2-3): DSGVTQTPKHLITATGQRVTLRCSPRSGDLSVYWYQQSLDQGLQFLIQYYNGEERAKGNILERFSAQQFPDLHSELNLSSLELGDSALYFCASSIGIAGILGTQYFGPGTRLTVL.

This chain joins TRBV7-9 and TRBJ2-2; D gene uncertain. V was pared by 5 bases and J by 6 bases, with 13 bases between. The CDR3 consists of 14 residues. Germline V gene sequence: CDR1 SEHNR, CDR2 FQNEAQ (reference sequence). CDR3 protein: CASSVPPVAGELFF. DNA for the CDR3: TGTGCCAGCAGCGTACCCCCAGTTGCCGGGGAGCTGTTTTTT.